Listed here are 17 T cell receptor beta chains from one sample, sequenced in a study of blood T cells in healthy people across ages. Primed by a sample-barcoded 5' primer and a J-beta primer mix, a second PCR proceeded for about 6 to 11 cycles. Using its own MiXCR run on the 5' RACE reads, TCRdb lists one record per CDR3 protein. In the table there are 800,000 or so distinct CDR3 sequences, roughly 25% of which are singletons. These data are also associated with another study on T cells of mothers and their children.

The sequenced sample consisted of blood. These receptors came from a boy aged 5 to 17 in good health.

The chain links TRBV30 to TRBJ2-5; 10 nucleotides match TRBD2. V shed 1 base, J shed 11 bases, and the junction held 1 base outside the gene matches. The CDR3 sequence is 11 residues long. The V gene's germline CDR1 is GTSNPN and CDR2 SVGIG (reference sequence). Here the CDR3 DNA reads TGTGCCTGGAGTGCACTAGCGGGACAGTACTTC. Its translation: CAWSALAGQYF. Complete variable domain (other parts from reference TRBV30 and TRBJ2-5): SQTIHQWPATLVQPVGSPLSLECTVEGTSNPNLYWYRQAAGRGLQLLFYSVGIGQISSEVPQNLSASRPQDRQFILSSKKLLLSDSGFYLCAWSALAGQYFGPGTRLLVL.

The chain is built from TRBV24-1 and TRBJ2-3; 8 bases map to TRBD1. The ends lost 3 bases at V and 3 bases at J; junction bases unmatched: 4. The CDR3 totals 15 residues. Germline V gene data show CDR1 as KGHDR and CDR2 as SFDVKD. CDR3 sequence (DNA): TGTGCCACCAGTGATGTGGACAGGGTAACAGATACGCAGTATTTT. Translation: CATSDVDRVTDTQYF.

The chain employs TRBV18 and TRBJ2-7; possible D gene TRBD2, 5 bases. In germline, CDR1 is KGHSH, CDR2 LQKENI. The ends were cut back, 5 bases at V and 6 bases at J, with 14 bases in the middle. This CDR3 comprises 13 residues. This chain's CDR3 is CASSINSEVEQYF. The DNA for the CDR3 is TGTGCCAGCTCAATCAATAGCGAGGTCGAGCAGTACTTC.

The table lists this clonotype with a few counts. The V gene is TRBV4-1, the J gene TRBJ2-3, with TRBD2 identical over 10 bases. Trimming took 0 bases from V and 5 from J; bases not matched to a gene: 11. This CDR3 comprises 18 residues. In germline, CDR1 is MGHRA, CDR2 YSYEKL. Here the CDR3 DNA reads TGCGCCAGCAGCCAAGATTCGGGCCTAGCGGGAGTTGGAGATACGCAGTATTTT. This gives the protein CASSQDSGLAGVGDTQYF.

In this sample, this clonotype turned up a few times. CDR3 DNA: TGTGCCATCCGTAGGGCCGAACAAGAGACCCAGTACTTC. It encodes CAIRRAEQETQYF. The gene calls are TRBV10-3 and TRBJ2-5; no definite D call. Germline CDR1 reads ENHRY; CDR2 reads SYGVKD. V shed 8 bases and J shed 2 bases, with 12 bases lying between them. This CDR3 comprises 13 residues.

The DNA for the CDR3 is TGCAGTGCCAAGGACACTGATAATTCACCCCTCCACTTT. This gives the protein CSAKDTDNSPLHF. The genes are TRBV20-1 and TRBJ1-6, with a tentative D call TRBD1 (5 bases). The CDR3 totals 13 residues. Germline V gene sequence: CDR1 DFQATT, CDR2 SNEGSKA (reference sequence). Between the trimmed V and J ends, which lost 6 bases and 5 bases, there was a span of 11 bases.

This clonotype was seen a few times. Written as DNA, the CDR3 is TGTGCCAGCGGGACAGGGGCCTACAATGAGCAGTTCTTC. Translated: CASGTGAYNEQFF. The rearrangement uses TRBV11-3 and TRBJ2-1, with TRBD1 matching 10 bases. After removal of 8 bases from V and 2 bases from J, the junction contained 0 bases not matched to a gene. CDR3 length: 13 residues. CDR1 and CDR2 from the germline V gene are SGHNT and YENEEA. The variable domain in full, with the rest retrieved from reference TRBV11-3 and TRBJ2-1, is EAGVVQSPRYKIIEKKQPVAFWCNPISGHNTLYWYLQNLGQGPELLIRYENEEAVDDSQLPKDRFSAERLKGVDSTLKIQPAELGDSAVYLCASGTGAYNEQFFGPGTRLTVL.

This chain connects TRBV5-1 to TRBJ2-3, with 9 bases fitting TRBD2. The CDR3 sequence is 16 residues long. In germline, CDR1 is SGHRS, CDR2 YFSETQ. Trimming cost V 4 bases and J 2 bases; bases outside gene matches: 8. The CDR3 reads CASSAGGTDLTDTQYF. CDR3 DNA sequence: TGCGCCAGCAGCGCGGGAGGGACAGACCTCACAGATACGCAGTATTTT.

The rearrangement joins TRBV5-6 to TRBJ1-2; possibly TRBD1 for D (6 bases). In germline, CDR1 is SGHDT, CDR2 YYEEEE. Trimming shortened V by 2 bases and J by 4 bases, and 18 bases separated the two germline ends. This CDR3 has 16 amino acids. CDR3 residues: CASSFRASGHFYGYTF. CDR3 sequence (DNA): TGTGCCAGCAGCTTTAGGGCCTCGGGACACTTCTATGGCTACACCTTC.

This clonotype has more than one count but fewer than ten. The V call is TRBV5-1, the J call TRBJ1-4, with a possible D match to TRBD1 (6 bases). Germline CDR1 SGHRS, CDR2 YFSETQ. The CDR3 spans 14 residues. Between the trimmed V and J ends, which lost 4 bases and 7 bases, there was a span of 14 bases. The CDR3 sequence: CASSGGRGIEKLFF. CDR3 nucleotide sequence: TGCGCCAGCAGCGGGGGCAGGGGAATTGAAAAACTGTTTTTT.

This clonotype was counted only a few times. The chain links TRBV28 to TRBJ2-5; D is uncertain. Trimming cost V 10 bases and J 5 bases, with 14 bases left between them. Germline CDR1 MDHEN, CDR2 SYDVKM. The CDR3 has 12 amino acids. The CDR3 region is CATTQRWETQYF. CDR3 DNA sequence: TGTGCCACCACCCAGAGGTGGGAGACCCAGTACTTC.

A few counts support this clonotype. The chain recombines TRBV9 with TRBJ2-5; TRBD2 agrees at 9 bases. The CDR3 loop spans 16 amino acids. The germline V gene has CDR1 SGDLS and CDR2 YYNGEE. After removal of 4 bases from V and 0 bases from J, the junction contained 7 bases not matched to a gene. This CDR3 reads CASSINSGGDQETQYF. Written as DNA, the CDR3 is TGTGCCAGCAGCATAAATAGCGGGGGAGACCAAGAGACCCAGTACTTC.

V usage is TRBV24-1 and J usage is TRBJ2-1; no firm D call. Trimming pared 7 bases from V and 4 bases from J, leaving 16 bases between. This CDR3 is 15 amino acids long. The germline gives CDR1 KGHDR, CDR2 SFDVKD. The CDR3 here is CATRPSGEGYNEQFF. In DNA, the CDR3 is TGTGCCACCAGGCCTTCTGGAGAAGGATACAATGAGCAGTTCTTC.

This clonotype was detected only a few times. The rearrangement joins TRBV4-3 to TRBJ2-3; TRBD1 matches at 10 bases. Germline loops: CDR1 LGHNA, CDR2 YSLEER. The CDR3 length is 16 residues. Trimming took 1 base from V and 6 from J; bases not matched to a gene: 7. This CDR3 reads CASSQGTGGPVDTQYF. CDR3 nucleotides: TGCGCCAGCAGCCAAGGGACAGGGGGTCCCGTGGATACGCAGTATTTT.

The chain combines TRBV4-1 with TRBJ1-4; perhaps TRBD1 as D (5 bases). Germline V CDR1 and CDR2: MGHRA, YSYEKL. V lost 6 bases, J lost 3 bases, and 14 bases lay in between. This CDR3 spans 15 amino acids. This CDR3 is CASRRGAEANEKLFF. DNA for the CDR3: TGCGCCAGCAGACGTGGGGCTGAGGCTAATGAAAAACTGTTTTTT.

The sample holds a few counts of this clonotype. DNA for the CDR3: TGTGCCAGCCGAAACCTCAGCGGGAGTATATCCTACAATGAGCAGTTCTTC. Translating gives CASRNLSGSISYNEQFF. J is TRBJ2-1 and V is TRBV12-3 or TRBV12-4; 8 bases align to TRBD2. The trim removed 8 bases at V and 1 base at J, leaving 13 bases unmatched. The CDR3 sequence is 17 residues long.

This clonotype was observed a few times. The chain recombines TRBV28 with TRBJ1-3; D is unclear. V lost 6 bases and J 0 bases, leaving 12 bases between the germline ends. The germline gives CDR1 MDHEN, CDR2 SYDVKM. The CDR3 extends over 15 amino acids. The CDR3 region has the DNA TGTGCCAGCAGCGGGGAGGACGGCTCTGGAAACACCATATATTTT. It specifies CASSGEDGSGNTIYF.